These 13 T cell receptor beta chains came from one sample sequenced in a study of CD8 T cells in Susac syndrome. The RNA, about 0.5 to 1 ug, was put through reverse transcription using random hexamers. Via MiXCR, TCRdb re-called the immunoSEQ multiplex PCR reads, giving one row per CDR3 protein. The table shows tens of thousands of distinct CDR3 sequences, with about 91% occurring only once. The sequenced sample consisted of CD8+ T cells from PBMCs. These receptors were obtained from a human donor with multiple sclerosis.

The chain is built from TRBV27 and TRBJ1-5, with 7 bases identical to TRBD1. After removal of 8 bases from V and 0 bases from J, the junction contained 13 bases not matched to a gene. This CDR3 contains 17 residues. Germline values: CDR1 MNHEY, CDR2 SMNVEV (reference sequence). CDR3 coding DNA: TGTGCCAGCCTTGGGGACAGACCCTTGTATAGCAATCAGCCCCAGCATTTT. Its protein product is CASLGDRPLYSNQPQHF.

V and J are TRBV30 and TRBJ2-6; 13 bases fit TRBD2. The CDR3 has 17 residues. V trimming: 1 base; J trimming: 4 bases; junction bases outside the gene matches: 4. Per germline, CDR1 GTSNPN and CDR2 SVGIG (reference sequence). DNA for the CDR3: TGTGCCTGGAGTGCACTAGCGGGAGGGTGGGGGGCCAACGTCCTGACTTTC. Amino acids: CAWSALAGGWGANVLTF.

The rearrangement links TRBV27 to TRBJ2-2; D could derive from TRBD1 or TRBD2 (6 bases each). V was pared by 1 base and J by 7 bases, with 10 bases between. The germline gives CDR1 MNHEY, CDR2 SMNVEV (reference sequence). The CDR3 is made up of 14 amino acids. The CDR3, as DNA: TGTGCCAGCAGTTTATGGGGGGCGAACGGGGAGCTGTTTTTT. Translation gives CASSLWGANGELFF.

This rearrangement joins TRBV19 to TRBJ1-1, with D unclear. Germline V gives CDR1 LNHDA, CDR2 SQIVND (reference sequence). Trimming stripped 5 bases from V and 2 bases from J, with 12 bases between. This CDR3 has 14 residues. The CDR3 DNA sequence: TGTGCCAGTAGTGTGTCTCCAATTAACACTGAAGCTTTCTTT. Its translation is CASSVSPINTEAFF.

V and J are TRBV29-1 and TRBJ2-1, with 8 bases fitting TRBD2. The CDR3 totals 14 residues. The ends lost 5 bases at V and 8 bases at J; junction bases unmatched: 11. Per germline, CDR1 SQVTM and CDR2 ANQGSEA. CDR3 DNA sequence: TGCAGCGTTCCGGGACTAGGGGCTAGGGATGAGCAGTTCTTC. Translating gives CSVPGLGARDEQFF.

DNA of the CDR3: TGTGCCAGCAGTGAAGTGCCGATACAGGATCCCTATGGCTACACCTTC. It specifies CASSEVPIQDPYGYTF. The V and J genes are TRBV2 and TRBJ1-2; D possibly corresponds to TRBD1 (5 bases). V was pared by 1 base and J by 4 bases, with 16 bases between. Germline V gene sequence: CDR1 SNHLY, CDR2 FYNNEI. This CDR3 has 16 residues.

The V call is TRBV19, the J call TRBJ1-6; D unresolved. This CDR3 has 13 residues. The germline V and J ends were trimmed by 4 bases and 10 bases, with 11 bases remaining between them. Germline V CDR1 and CDR2: LNHDA, SQIVND (reference sequence). CDR3 bases: TGTGCCAGTAGTACCGGGGTGCGGTCACCCCTCCACTTT. It encodes CASSTGVRSPLHF. Looking up the rest from reference TRBV19 and TRBJ1-6 gives the full variable domain: DGGITQSPKYLFRKEGQNVTLSCEQNLNHDAMYWYRQDPGQGLRLIYYSQIVNDFQKGDIAEGYSVSREKKESFPLTVTSAQKNPTAFYLCASSTGVRSPLHFGNGTRLTVT.

V gene TRBV6-1 combines with J gene TRBJ1-6; possibly TRBD1 for D (6 bases). Trimming shortened V by 3 bases and J by 13 bases, and 19 bases separated the two germline ends. Per the germline V gene, CDR1 is MNHNS and CDR2 is SASEGT. The length of the CDR3 is 15 residues. CDR3 protein: CASSESSGGPSPLHF. The CDR3 DNA follows: TGTGCCAGCAGTGAGAGCTCGGGGGGCCCGTCGCCCCTCCACTTT.

The chain carries TRBV5-6 and TRBJ1-5; D is ambiguous. The V gene lost 1 base and the J gene lost 0 bases, with 5 bases spanning the gap. Germline assignment: CDR1 SGHDT and CDR2 YYEEEE. This CDR3 is built from 14 residues. The CDR3 DNA reads as TGTGCCAGCAGCTTGCTGTATAGCAATCAGCCCCAGCATTTT. Amino acid sequence: CASSLLYSNQPQHF.

The chain employs TRBV20-1 and TRBJ1-5; perhaps TRBD1 as D (5 bases). The germline V and J ends were trimmed by 0 bases and 7 bases, with 22 bases remaining between them. This CDR3 spans 17 amino acids. The V gene's germline CDR1 is DFQATT and CDR2 SNEGSKA (reference sequence). The CDR3 loop is CSARDSGIGRGNQPQHF. CDR3 nucleotide sequence: TGCAGTGCTAGAGATTCCGGCATCGGCCGGGGGAACCAGCCCCAGCATTTT.

The V and J genes are TRBV12-3 or TRBV12-4 and TRBJ1-4; D possibly corresponds to TRBD1 (5 bases). The CDR3 sequence is 14 residues long. V was pared by 6 bases and J by 8 bases, with 16 bases between. The CDR3 loop reads CASSSGLSVEKLFF. DNA for the CDR3: TGTGCCAGCAGCTCGGGACTTTCCGTGGAAAAACTGTTTTTT.

The chain links TRBV6-6 to TRBJ1-2; TRBD1 matches at 7 bases. The J segment lost 8 bases and the V segment lost 0 bases, leaving 6 bases of the junction unmatched. Germline V CDR1 and CDR2: MNHNY, SVGAGI (reference sequence). The CDR3 has 14 residues. DNA of the CDR3: TGTGCCAGCAGTTACTCGAGAGGGGGCGAGGGCTACACCTTC. Protein: CASSYSRGGEGYTF.

The chain couples TRBV9 to TRBJ2-7, with 10 positions matching TRBD1. The V segment lost 4 bases and the J segment 2 bases; nucleotides outside the gene matches: 6. The germline V gene has CDR1 SGDLS and CDR2 YYNGEE. The CDR3 runs 15 residues. CDR3 sequence: CASSPRTGGAYEQYF. The DNA of the CDR3 is TGTGCCAGCAGCCCACGGACAGGGGGAGCCTACGAGCAGTACTTC. Full variable domain (missing parts from reference TRBV9 and TRBJ2-7): DSGVTQTPKHLITATGQRVTLRCSPRSGDLSVYWYQQSLDQGLQFLIQYYNGEERAKGNILERFSAQQFPDLHSELNLSSLELGDSALYFCASSPRTGGAYEQYFGPGTRLTVT.